The 15 T cell receptor beta chains presented below share a single source sample, sequenced in a study of shared clonotypes between healthy human individuals. Data came from immunoSEQ multiplex PCR; TCRdb stores just in-frame clones and leaves some out. The sample carries 1,500,000 or so clones, just under 99% recorded once. Sequencing used naive CD4+ T cells sorted from blood. Regarding subset: CD45RA+ positively selected. Source of these receptors: a man aged 25-45 years in good health.

The chain uses TRBV7-2 and TRBJ1-5; TRBD1 matches 7 bases. The J segment lost 5 bases and the V segment lost 5 bases, leaving 6 bases of the junction unmatched. Germline CDR1 reads SGHTA; CDR2 reads FQGNSA. The CDR3 extends over 14 amino acids. CDR3 in amino acids: CASSRTTGDQPQHF. CDR3 coding DNA: TGTGCCAGCAGCAGGACTACAGGGGATCAGCCCCAGCATTTT. The variable domain in full, with the rest retrieved from reference TRBV7-2 and TRBJ1-5, is GAGVSQSPSNKVTEKGKDVELRCDPISGHTALYWYRQSLGQGLEFLIYFQGNSAPDKSGLPSDRFSAERTGGSVSTLTIQRTQQEDSAVYLCASSRTTGDQPQHFGDGTRLSIL.

This sequence joins TRBV10-3 and TRBJ2-1; D is unresolved. V gave up 7 bases and J gave up 0 bases, with 7 bases separating them. The germline V gene has CDR1 ENHRY and CDR2 SYGVKD. The CDR3 covers 13 residues. CDR3 sequence: CAITTDSYNEQFF. For the CDR3, the DNA is TGTGCCATCACAACGGACTCCTACAATGAGCAGTTCTTC.

J is TRBJ2-7 and V is TRBV2; 7 bases line up with TRBD1. V dropped 8 bases and J dropped 4; count of bases not matched to a gene: 5. In germline, CDR1 is SNHLY, CDR2 FYNNEI. The length of the CDR3 is 12 residues. CDR3 DNA sequence: TGTGCCAGCCTAGGACAGGCATACGAGCAGTACTTC. Translated: CASLGQAYEQYF.

J is TRBJ1-2 and V is TRBV15; D possibly corresponds to TRBD1 (5 bases). Germline-derived CDR1 and CDR2 are LNHNV and YYDKDF (reference sequence). With 2 bases removed from V and 4 bases from J, the gap between germline ends came to 17 bases. The CDR3 runs to 16 residues. CDR3: CATSRSRSGVLYGYTF. CDR3 bases: TGTGCCACCAGCAGATCTAGATCGGGGGTCCTCTATGGCTACACCTTC.

On this clone: Within the sample, other DNA sequences also encode this same CDR3. The V gene is TRBV29-1, the J gene TRBJ2-1; D is possibly TRBD1 or TRBD2 (5 bases each). Germline lookup yields CDR1 SQVTM and CDR2 ANQGSEA. The CDR3 is made up of 13 amino acids. The germline V and J ends were trimmed by 5 bases and 3 bases, with 11 bases remaining between them. The CDR3 loop is CSVRGRHYNEQFF. CDR3 DNA sequence: TGCAGCGTTAGGGGACGCCACTACAATGAGCAGTTCTTC.

Of note for this clone: At the DNA level, this CDR3 is encoded by other sequences in the same sample as well. The chain combines TRBV7-2 with TRBJ2-7, with D maybe TRBD1 (5 bases). The germline gives CDR1 SGHTA, CDR2 FQGNSA. The CDR3 totals 12 residues. V lost 4 bases to trimming and J lost 3 bases, with 7 bases between them. The CDR3 DNA reads TGTGCCAGCAGCTCTCAGGGCTACGAGCAGTACTTC. Translated: CASSSQGYEQYF.

The rearrangement uses TRBV11-2 and TRBJ1-2, with D tentatively TRBD1 (5 bases). The CDR3 is 15 amino acids. V shed 1 base and J shed 4 bases, with 13 bases lying between them. The germline gives CDR1 SGHAT, CDR2 FQNNGV. The CDR3 loop reads CASSLASPGIYGYTF. The CDR3 DNA reads TGTGCCAGCAGCTTAGCGTCCCCAGGGATCTATGGCTACACCTTC.

V is TRBV7-6 and J is TRBJ2-1, with 9 positions matching TRBD2. CDR3 size: 16 residues. With V trimmed by 1 base and J by 1 base, 2 bases remained unmatched. Germline CDR1 SGHVS, CDR2 FNYEAQ. CDR3 nucleotide sequence: TGTGCCAGCAGCTTAGTTAGCGGGGGATCCTACAATGAGCAGTTCTTC. It yields the protein CASSLVSGGSYNEQFF.

The rearrangement links TRBV2 to TRBJ2-3; D unresolved. The CDR3 contains 15 residues. Trimming stripped 7 bases from V and 0 bases from J, with 14 bases between. Germline V gives CDR1 SNHLY, CDR2 FYNNEI. The CDR3 coding sequence is TGTGCCAGCACCGAGACACCTCTTAGCACAGATACGCAGTATTTT. Translated, it gives CASTETPLSTDTQYF.

The chain carries TRBV7-3 and TRBJ2-1; D not certain. CDR1 and CDR2 (germline): SGHTA, FQGTGA. The CDR3 consists of 16 residues. The V end lost 5 bases, the J end lost 5 bases, and 19 bases lay between the germline ends. The CDR3 region has the DNA TGTGCCAGCAGCCCTTTTGGTAGATCATTTCACAATGAGCAGTTCTTC. It translates to CASSPFGRSFHNEQFF.

Turning to this clone: The sample contains more than one DNA sequence encoding this CDR3. This chain joins TRBV9 and TRBJ2-7; D not resolved. V lost 0 bases to trimming and J lost 3 bases, with 10 bases between them. Germline V gene lookup returns CDR1 SGDLS and CDR2 YYNGEE. The CDR3 is made up of 14 amino acids. The CDR3 reads CASSVAGSGYEQYF. The CDR3 DNA is TGTGCCAGCAGCGTAGCCGGGTCGGGCTACGAGCAGTACTTC.

This rearrangement joins TRBV20-1 to TRBJ1-1, with D perhaps matching TRBD1 (6 bases). The CDR3 totals 11 residues. The germline CDR1 and CDR2 sequences are DFQATT and SNEGSKA (reference sequence). V lost 6 bases and J 7 bases, leaving 12 bases between the germline ends. Written as DNA, the CDR3 is TGCAGTGCGCAGGGGTCTTATGAAGCTTTCTTT. Protein: CSAQGSYEAFF.

The rearrangement links TRBV6-4 to TRBJ2-2; 12 positions agree with TRBD2. The CDR3 has 17 amino acids. Losses at the gene ends were 5 bases for V and 0 bases for J; bases not matched to a gene: 4. Germline-derived CDR1 and CDR2 are MRHNA and SNTAGT. For the CDR3, the DNA is TGTGCCAGCAGTAAGACTAGCGGGAGACCGAACACCGGGGAGCTGTTTTTT. It is translated as CASSKTSGRPNTGELFF.

The CDR3 sequence is CASSLDPGQPRSEQYF. Written as DNA, the CDR3 is TGCGCCAGCAGCCTGGACCCGGGACAGCCGAGATCAGAGCAGTACTTC. The chain combines TRBV5-1 with TRBJ2-7; 7 nucleotides line up with TRBD1. CDR1 and CDR2 (germline): SGHRS, YFSETQ. Trimming took 4 bases from V and 7 from J; bases not matched to a gene: 17. The CDR3 is 16 amino acids.

This chain joins TRBV11-3 and TRBJ2-7; the D call may be TRBD1 or TRBD2 (5 bases each). Germline loops: CDR1 SGHNT, CDR2 YENEEA. The CDR3 length is 12 residues. V gave up 5 bases and J gave up 3 bases, with 8 bases separating them. As DNA, the CDR3 is TGTGCCAGCAGCCGGGACGGCTACGAGCAGTACTTC. As protein: CASSRDGYEQYF.